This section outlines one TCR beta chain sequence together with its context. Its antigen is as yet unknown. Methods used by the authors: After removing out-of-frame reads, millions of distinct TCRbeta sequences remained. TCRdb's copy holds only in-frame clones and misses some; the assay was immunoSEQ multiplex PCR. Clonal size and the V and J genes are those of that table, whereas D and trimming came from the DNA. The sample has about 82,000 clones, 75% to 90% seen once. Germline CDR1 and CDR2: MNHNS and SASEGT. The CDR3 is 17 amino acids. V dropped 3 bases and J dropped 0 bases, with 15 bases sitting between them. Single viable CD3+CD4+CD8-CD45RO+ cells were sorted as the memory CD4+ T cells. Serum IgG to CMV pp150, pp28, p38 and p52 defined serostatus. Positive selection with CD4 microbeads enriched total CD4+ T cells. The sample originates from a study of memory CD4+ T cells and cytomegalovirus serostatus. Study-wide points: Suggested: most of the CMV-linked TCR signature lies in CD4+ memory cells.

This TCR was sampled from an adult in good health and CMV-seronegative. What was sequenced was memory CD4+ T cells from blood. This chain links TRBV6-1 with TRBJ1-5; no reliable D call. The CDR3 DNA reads TGTGCCAGCAGTGACCAACGCCTGAGGGATAGCAATCAGCCCCAGCATTTT. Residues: CASSDQRLRDSNQPQHF.